The T cell receptor beta chain under discussion was sequenced for a study of cytomegalovirus exposure and HLA in healthy donors. The CDR3 is 14 residues long. In germline, CDR1 is LGHNT, CDR2 FRNRAP. V lost 5 bases, J lost 2 bases, and 13 bases lay in between. The PCR ran on 60 Vbeta and 13 Jbeta primers. Libraries were prepared by immunoSEQ multiplex PCR; TCRdb keeps only in-frame clonotypes and omits some of them. The sample has more than 85,000 clones, 65% to 85% seen once. This clonotype originated in a man aged 25 to 40 in good health and CMV-seropositive. The sample taken for sequencing was PBMCs. The rearrangement joins TRBV12-5 to TRBJ2-7; D may be TRBD2 (5 bases). The CDR3 coding sequence is TGTGCTAGTGGTCCCCGGACTGAAACCTACGAGCAGTACTTC. Protein: CASGPRTETYEQYF.